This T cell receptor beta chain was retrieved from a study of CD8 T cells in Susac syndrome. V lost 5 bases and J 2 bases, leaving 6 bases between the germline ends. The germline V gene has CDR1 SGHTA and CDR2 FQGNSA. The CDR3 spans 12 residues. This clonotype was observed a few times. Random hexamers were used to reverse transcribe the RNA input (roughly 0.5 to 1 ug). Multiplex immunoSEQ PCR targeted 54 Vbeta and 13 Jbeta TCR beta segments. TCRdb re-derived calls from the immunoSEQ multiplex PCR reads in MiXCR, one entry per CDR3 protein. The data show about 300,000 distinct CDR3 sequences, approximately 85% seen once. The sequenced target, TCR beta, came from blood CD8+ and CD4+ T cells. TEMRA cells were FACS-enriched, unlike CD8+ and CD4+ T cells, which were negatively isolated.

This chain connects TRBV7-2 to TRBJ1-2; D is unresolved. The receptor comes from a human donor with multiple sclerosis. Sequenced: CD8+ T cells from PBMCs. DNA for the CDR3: TGTGCCAGCAGCGATTTCAACTATGGCTACACCTTC. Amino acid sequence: CASSDFNYGYTF.